This T cell receptor beta chain was captured in a study of blood T cell repertoires in COVID-19. Study overall: Some COVID-19 samples were acute and others convalescent; all came from the United States, Italy and Spain.

Sequencing used immunoSEQ multiplex PCR; TCRdb keeps in-frame clones, though not all of them. The sample holds hundreds of thousands of clones, approximately 87% seen once. Germline V CDR1 and CDR2: MDHEN, SYDVKM. There are 12 residues in the CDR3. The ends were cut back, 5 bases at V and 6 bases at J, with 10 bases in the middle. This sequence was found in a woman aged 60-70 years with COVID-19, enrolled during active disease. Sequencing was performed on peripheral blood. The chain is built from TRBV28 and TRBJ1-2; D perhaps matches TRBD1 (5 bases). In nucleotides, the CDR3 is TGTGCCAGCAGTCCTCCGACAGATGGCTACACCTTC. It encodes CASSPPTDGYTF.